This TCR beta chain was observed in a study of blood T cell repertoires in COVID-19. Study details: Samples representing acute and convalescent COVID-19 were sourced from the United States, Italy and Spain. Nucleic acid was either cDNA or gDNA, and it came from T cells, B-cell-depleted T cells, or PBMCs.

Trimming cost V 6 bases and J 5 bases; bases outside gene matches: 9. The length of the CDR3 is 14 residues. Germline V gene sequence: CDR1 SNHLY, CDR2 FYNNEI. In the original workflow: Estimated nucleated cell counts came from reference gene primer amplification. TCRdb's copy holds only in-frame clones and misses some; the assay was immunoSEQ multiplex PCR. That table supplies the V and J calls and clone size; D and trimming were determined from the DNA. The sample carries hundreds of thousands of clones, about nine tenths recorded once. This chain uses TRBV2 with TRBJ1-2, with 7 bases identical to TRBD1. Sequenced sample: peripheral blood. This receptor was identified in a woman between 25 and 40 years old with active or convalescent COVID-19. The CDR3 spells CASRFTGALYGYTF. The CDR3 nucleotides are TGTGCCAGCAGATTTACAGGGGCGCTATATGGCTACACCTTC. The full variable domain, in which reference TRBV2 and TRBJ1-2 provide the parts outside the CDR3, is EPEVTQTPSHQVTQMGQEVILRCVPISNHLYFYWYRQILGQKVEFLVSFYNNEISEKSEIFDDQFSVERPDGSNFTLKIRSTKLEDSAMYFCASRFTGALYGYTFGSGTRLTVV.